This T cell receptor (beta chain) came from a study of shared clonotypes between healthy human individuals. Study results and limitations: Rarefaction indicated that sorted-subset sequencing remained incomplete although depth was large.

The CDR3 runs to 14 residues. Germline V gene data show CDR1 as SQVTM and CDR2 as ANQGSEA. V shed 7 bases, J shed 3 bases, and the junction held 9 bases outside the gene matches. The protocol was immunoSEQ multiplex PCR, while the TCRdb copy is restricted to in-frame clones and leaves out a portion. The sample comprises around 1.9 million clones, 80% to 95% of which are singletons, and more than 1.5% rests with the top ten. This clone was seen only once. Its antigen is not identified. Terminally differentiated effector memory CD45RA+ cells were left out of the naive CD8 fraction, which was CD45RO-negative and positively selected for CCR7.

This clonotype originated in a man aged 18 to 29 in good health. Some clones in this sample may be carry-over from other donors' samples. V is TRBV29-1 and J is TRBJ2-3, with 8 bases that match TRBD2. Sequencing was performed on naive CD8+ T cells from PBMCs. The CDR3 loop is CSAHGRARTDTQYF. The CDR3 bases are TGCAGCGCTCACGGGAGGGCCAGGACAGATACGCAGTATTTT.